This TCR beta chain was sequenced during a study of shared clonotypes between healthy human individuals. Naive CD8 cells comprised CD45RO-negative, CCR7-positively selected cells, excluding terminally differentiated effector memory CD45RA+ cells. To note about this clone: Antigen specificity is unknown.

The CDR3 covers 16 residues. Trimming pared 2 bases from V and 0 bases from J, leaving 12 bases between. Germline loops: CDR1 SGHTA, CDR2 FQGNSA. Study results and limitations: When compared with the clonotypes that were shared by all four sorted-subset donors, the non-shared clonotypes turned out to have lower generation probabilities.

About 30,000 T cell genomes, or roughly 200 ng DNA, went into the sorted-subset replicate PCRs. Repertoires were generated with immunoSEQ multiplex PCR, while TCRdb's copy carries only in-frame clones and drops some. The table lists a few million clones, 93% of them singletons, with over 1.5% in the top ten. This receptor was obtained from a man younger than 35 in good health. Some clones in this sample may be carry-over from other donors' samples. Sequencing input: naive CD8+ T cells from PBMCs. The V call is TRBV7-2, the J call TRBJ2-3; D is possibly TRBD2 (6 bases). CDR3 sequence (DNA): TGTGCCAGCAGCTTACCCTGGGAGGATAGCACAGATACGCAGTATTTT. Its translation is CASSLPWEDSTDTQYF.